The next 12 T cell receptor beta chains were all read from a single sample in a study of cytomegalovirus exposure and HLA in healthy donors. Use of 60 Vbeta and 13 Jbeta primers characterized the PCR. Assay used: immunoSEQ multiplex PCR; TCRdb lists only in-frame clones, some missing. Here the sample spans over 85,000 clones, around 63% being singletons. Material: PBMCs. These receptors were collected from a human donor in good health.

CDR3 region: CASSQAGTGGETQYF. CDR3 sequence (DNA): TGCGCCAGCAGCCAAGCCGGGACAGGGGGCGAGACCCAGTACTTC. The chain recombines TRBV4-1 with TRBJ2-5, with TRBD1 matching over 12 bases. V gave up 1 base and J gave up 5 bases; unmatched junction bases: 2. CDR1 and CDR2 (germline): MGHRA, YSYEKL. CDR3 size: 15 residues.

The chain joins TRBV27 to TRBJ2-7; TRBD1 aligns across 10 bases. This CDR3 has 12 residues. The germline gives CDR1 MNHEY, CDR2 SMNVEV (reference sequence). The trim removed 5 bases at V and 7 bases at J, leaving 2 bases unmatched. CDR3 nucleotides: TGTGCCAGCAGTCGGACAGGGGGTGAGCAGTACTTC. Translating gives CASSRTGGEQYF.

This sequence joins TRBV28 and TRBJ2-7, with D possibly TRBD1 on 6 matching bases. The CDR3 spans 13 residues. Germline V gene lookup returns CDR1 MDHEN and CDR2 SYDVKM. V was cut by 4 bases and J by 3 bases, with 10 bases left in between. CDR3 sequence (DNA): TGTGCCAGCAGTTCGGGGACACGCTACGAGCAGTACTTC. This codes for CASSSGTRYEQYF.

V and J are TRBV5-4 and TRBJ2-5; the match to TRBD2 covers 9 bases. This CDR3 is built from 16 residues. From germline, CDR1 is SGHNT and CDR2 YYREEE (reference sequence). J gave up 7 bases and V 0 bases, and 10 bases lay outside the gene matches. As DNA, the CDR3 is TGTGCCAGCAGCTTGGCCTCTAGCGGGACTGCCGGGACCCAGTACTTC. Translated, it gives CASSLASSGTAGTQYF.

V is TRBV5-6 and J is TRBJ2-3; 7 nucleotides line up with TRBD2. The germline CDR1 and CDR2 sequences are SGHDT and YYEEEE. The CDR3 loop spans 16 amino acids. Trimming cost V 1 base and J 2 bases; bases outside gene matches: 7. Here the CDR3 DNA reads TGTGCCAGCAGCTTGTCCGGGAGGTTGGACACAGATACGCAGTATTTT. Protein sequence: CASSLSGRLDTDTQYF.

The table lists this clone with a few counts. The chain recombines TRBV28 with TRBJ2-2, with TRBD1 matching 9 bases. J gave up 6 bases and V 6 bases, and 5 bases lay outside the gene matches. Germline assignment: CDR1 MDHEN and CDR2 SYDVKM. This CDR3 contains 14 residues. The CDR3 DNA is TGTGCCAGCAGATTAGACAGGGGGGCCGGGGAGCTGTTTTTT. It specifies CASRLDRGAGELFF.

V and J are TRBV5-1 and TRBJ2-7, with 9 bases fitting TRBD1. Unmatched junction bases numbered 11, after V lost 3 bases and J lost 7 bases. The germline CDR1 and CDR2 sequences are SGHRS and YFSETQ. The CDR3 has 15 residues. CDR3 in amino acids: CASSWTTGQGLEQYF. The CDR3 coding sequence is TGCGCCAGCAGCTGGACCACCGGACAGGGGCTTGAGCAGTACTTC.

The V gene is TRBV9, the J gene TRBJ2-6; TRBD2 matches 12 bases. The CDR3 runs 18 residues. The V gene end was trimmed by 4 bases and the J gene end by 2 bases; junction bases not matched to a gene: 7. Germline V lookup: CDR1 SGDLS, CDR2 YYNGEE. CDR3 DNA sequence: TGTGCCAGCAGCCCCACTGGACTAGCGGGAACTGGGGCCAACGTCCTGACTTTC. Translation gives CASSPTGLAGTGANVLTF.

The gene calls are TRBV6-4 and TRBJ2-3; no clear D gene. The CDR3 totals 11 residues. Deletions cut 1 base from V and 7 bases from J, with 3 bases between. Looked up from germline, CDR1 is MRHNA and CDR2 is SNTAGT. The CDR3 reads CASSDLNTQYF. As DNA, the CDR3 is TGTGCCAGCAGTGACTTAAATACGCAGTATTTT.

The chain uses TRBV5-1 and TRBJ2-3; 12 bases are a match to TRBD2. Per germline, CDR1 SGHRS and CDR2 YFSETQ. This CDR3 region has 16 residues. The junction had 6 bases not matched to a gene; V was cut back by 2 bases and J by 5 bases. Here the CDR3 reads CASSFRTSGAGDTQYF. The CDR3 nucleotides read TGCGCCAGCAGCTTCAGGACTAGCGGGGCAGGAGATACGCAGTATTTT.

This rearrangement joins TRBV5-6 to TRBJ2-7, with D unclear. This CDR3 spans 16 amino acids. Per germline, CDR1 SGHDT and CDR2 YYEEEE. The V end was cut by 0 bases, the J end by 2 bases, with 15 bases between. Here the CDR3 reads CASSLVGIDNPYEQYF. As DNA, the CDR3 is TGTGCCAGCAGCTTGGTTGGTATCGACAACCCCTACGAGCAGTACTTC.

Only a few counts were recorded for this clone. The J gene is TRBJ1-4, the V gene TRBV19; D is uncertain. The CDR3 loop spans 15 amino acids. With 6 bases removed from V and 0 bases from J, the gap between germline ends came to 11 bases. The germline V gene encodes CDR1 LNHDA and CDR2 SQIVND (reference sequence). CDR3 protein: CASSARRSTNEKLFF. CDR3 in DNA: TGTGCCAGTAGCGCCCGCCGGTCAACTAATGAAAAACTGTTTTTT.